What follows are 18 T cell receptor beta chains derived from one specimen sequenced in a study of blood T cell repertoires in COVID-19 (dated by TCRdb to 2019 to 2021). The library was made by the immunoSEQ multiplex PCR assay. The table comes from immuneACCESS by way of TCRdb, which keeps in-frame sequences with V and J called. Part of the clones is missing from these tables; in studies checked, under half for an unresolved V gene and the rest for unknown reasons. The sample contains about 160,000 clones, 92% of them found a single time. The ten largest account for roughly 5% of the sample. Sequencing was performed on peripheral blood. These receptors originate from a young man with COVID-19, enrolled during active disease.

In its sample, this clone was seen a few times. CDR3 amino acids: CASSLWTGVGREQYF. The CDR3 DNA follows: TGCGCCAGCAGCTTGTGGACAGGGGTCGGTAGGGAGCAGTACTTC. This rearrangement joins TRBV5-1 to TRBJ2-7, with 9 bases matching TRBD1. The CDR3 totals 15 residues. Germline loops: CDR1 SGHRS, CDR2 YFSETQ. J was trimmed by 7 bases and V by 1 base; bases with no gene match: 9.

This clone is deemed medium-sized. This sample also contains other DNA sequences that code for the same CDR3. The rearrangement uses TRBV6-5 and TRBJ1-6; TRBD1 might be the D (5 bases). The CDR3 is 13 amino acids. The ends were cut back, 4 bases at V and 10 bases at J, with 11 bases in the middle. From germline, CDR1 is MNHEY and CDR2 SVGAGI. CDR3 nucleotide sequence: TGTGCCAGCAGTTTGGAGGGGCGGTCACCCCTCCACTTT. This gives the protein CASSLEGRSPLHF.

The rearrangement uses TRBV5-6 and TRBJ2-5, with D possibly being TRBD1 (6 bases). CDR3 length: 13 amino acids. The germline V gene has CDR1 SGHDT and CDR2 YYEEEE. V lost 0 bases and J lost 4, with 7 bases in between. In DNA form, the CDR3 reads TGTGCCAGCAGCTTGGGAGGGGGAGAGACCCAGTACTTC. Protein product: CASSLGGGETQYF.

CDR3 sequence reads: CASSPMSGNWAETQYF. The CDR3 DNA sequence: TGTGCCAGCAGCCCAATGAGCGGGAATTGGGCCGAGACCCAGTACTTC. The V call is TRBV14, the J call TRBJ2-5; 7 bases are a match to TRBD2. The V segment lost 4 bases and the J segment 5 bases; nucleotides outside the gene matches: 13. CDR3 length equals 16 residues. Germline CDR1 is SGHDN and CDR2 is FVKESK.

This sequence joins TRBV6-6 and TRBJ2-5; possibly TRBD2 for D (6 bases). The CDR3 contains 16 residues. V was pared by 6 bases and J by 1 base, with 18 bases between. From germline, CDR1 is MNHNY and CDR2 SVGAGI (reference sequence). The CDR3 DNA follows: TGTGCCAGCAGCCTCCGGTACCCGCGGGGCCAAGAGACCCAGTACTTC. Its translation: CASSLRYPRGQETQYF.

This chain uses TRBV7-2 with TRBJ1-5; 7 bases are shared with TRBD1. The CDR3 totals 14 residues. Per the germline V gene, CDR1 is SGHTA and CDR2 is FQGNSA. Losses at the gene ends were 6 bases for V and 7 bases for J; bases not matched to a gene: 9. CDR3 sequence (DNA): TGTGCCAGCAGACCTACACAGGGGTCCCAGCCCCAGCATTTT. Its translation is CASRPTQGSQPQHF.

The chain combines TRBV5-1 with TRBJ1-1, with TRBD1 identical over 7 bases. Germline V gene lookup returns CDR1 SGHRS and CDR2 YFSETQ. The CDR3 is 14 amino acids. The J segment lost 5 bases and the V segment lost 5 bases, leaving 9 bases of the junction unmatched. The CDR3: CASRRQGGATEAFF. CDR3 sequence (DNA): TGCGCCAGCAGGAGGCAGGGGGGAGCAACTGAAGCTTTCTTT.

The chain recombines TRBV12-5 with TRBJ1-2; tentatively, D is TRBD1 (6 bases). V was trimmed by 9 bases and J by 4 bases, leaving 24 bases between them. Germline V gene data show CDR1 as LGHNT and CDR2 as FRNRAP. The CDR3 is 16 residues long. This CDR3 is CASPRNRVEGIYGYTF. CDR3 DNA: TGTGCTAGCCCCAGGAACAGGGTAGAGGGGATCTATGGCTACACCTTC.

This clone was recorded only once. V and J are TRBV6-5 and TRBJ1-2; tentatively, D is TRBD1 (6 bases). V dropped 5 bases and J dropped 5 bases, with 12 bases sitting between them. Germline CDR1 reads MNHEY; CDR2 reads SVGAGI. The CDR3 runs 13 residues. CDR3 region: CASSPGVAYGYTF. As DNA, the CDR3 is TGTGCCAGCAGTCCAGGGGTGGCGTATGGCTACACCTTC.

The genes are TRBV2 and TRBJ1-3; D call uncertain. Germline CDR1 and CDR2: SNHLY and FYNNEI. The CDR3 contains 14 residues. Trimming left V 3 bases short and J 0 bases short, with 6 bases between. CDR3 sequence reads: CASSDGSSGNTIYF. The CDR3 DNA reads as TGTGCCAGCAGTGACGGGAGCTCTGGAAACACCATATATTTT.

The chain combines TRBV25-1 with TRBJ1-1; no firm D call. Germline V gene data show CDR1 as MGHDK and CDR2 as SYGVNS. Between the trimmed V and J ends, which lost 3 bases and 10 bases, there was a span of 9 bases. The length of the CDR3 is 11 residues. The CDR3, as DNA: TGTGCCAGCAGTGAGGTATTCAGAGCTTTCTTT. Translation gives CASSEVFRAFF.

In nucleotides, the CDR3 is TGTGCCTGGAGTTCCCAGGGGGCTAAAGCTTTCTTT. Encoded protein: CAWSSQGAKAFF. The V call is TRBV30, the J call TRBJ1-1; 8 bases line up with TRBD1. This CDR3 contains 12 residues. The germline V gene has CDR1 GTSNPN and CDR2 SVGIG (reference sequence). Trimming cost V 2 bases and J 9 bases; bases outside gene matches: 5.

This chain links TRBV27 with TRBJ2-7; perhaps TRBD2 as D (5 bases). The CDR3 runs 16 residues. The V gene lost 6 bases and the J gene lost 6 bases, with 24 bases spanning the gap. The germline CDR1 and CDR2 sequences are MNHEY and SMNVEV (reference sequence). In nucleotides, the CDR3 is TGTGCCAGCAGCTCCCTTTCCCCCCGCCTCGCGGGCGAGCAGTACTTC. Translation gives CASSSLSPRLAGEQYF.

J is TRBJ1-1 and V is TRBV5-6; maybe TRBD1 (5 bases). CDR3 length: 15 amino acids. Trimming removed 0 bases from V and 0 bases from J, with 9 bases in between. The germline gives CDR1 SGHDT, CDR2 YYEEEE. In nucleotides, the CDR3 is TGTGCCAGCAGCTTGGCGGTGGGGCTGAACACTGAAGCTTTCTTT. Translated, it gives CASSLAVGLNTEAFF.

The rearrangement uses TRBV19 and TRBJ2-1; possible D gene TRBD2, 5 bases. CDR1 and CDR2 (germline): LNHDA, SQIVND (reference sequence). CDR3 length equals 17 residues. Trimming cost V 1 base and J 5 bases, with 18 bases left between them. The CDR3 loop reads CASSIARGRLGNNEQFF. The CDR3 DNA is TGTGCCAGTAGTATAGCCCGAGGGCGACTGGGGAACAATGAGCAGTTCTTC.

Turning to this clone: Mismatch with germline at one junction end may stem from a read error. This chain links TRBV5-1 with TRBJ2-5, with 8 nucleotides matching TRBD2. This CDR3 has 14 residues. Germline assignment: CDR1 SGHRS and CDR2 YFSETQ. DNA of the CDR3: TGCGCCCGCAGCCGGGGGGGGCCGGGGGAGACCCAGTACTTC. Protein sequence: CARSRGGPGETQYF.

The rearrangement joins TRBV5-4 to TRBJ1-2, with 7 positions matching TRBD1. V lost 2 bases to trimming and J lost 8 bases; unmatched junction nucleotides: 9. The CDR3 consists of 14 residues. Germline V gene data show CDR1 as SGHNT and CDR2 as YYREEE (reference sequence). The CDR3 DNA reads TGTGCCAGCAGCTTCAATCAGGGGGAGAGGGGCTACACCTTC. Residues: CASSFNQGERGYTF.

The chain employs TRBV7-2 and TRBJ2-5, with D perhaps matching TRBD2 (7 bases). The germline V and J ends were trimmed by 5 bases and 5 bases, with 18 bases remaining between them. Germline V lookup: CDR1 SGHTA, CDR2 FQGNSA. This CDR3 has 15 residues. The DNA of the CDR3 is TGTGCCAGCAGCCTAGGGGGGACTACCCAGGAGACCCAGTACTTC. Translation gives CASSLGGTTQETQYF.